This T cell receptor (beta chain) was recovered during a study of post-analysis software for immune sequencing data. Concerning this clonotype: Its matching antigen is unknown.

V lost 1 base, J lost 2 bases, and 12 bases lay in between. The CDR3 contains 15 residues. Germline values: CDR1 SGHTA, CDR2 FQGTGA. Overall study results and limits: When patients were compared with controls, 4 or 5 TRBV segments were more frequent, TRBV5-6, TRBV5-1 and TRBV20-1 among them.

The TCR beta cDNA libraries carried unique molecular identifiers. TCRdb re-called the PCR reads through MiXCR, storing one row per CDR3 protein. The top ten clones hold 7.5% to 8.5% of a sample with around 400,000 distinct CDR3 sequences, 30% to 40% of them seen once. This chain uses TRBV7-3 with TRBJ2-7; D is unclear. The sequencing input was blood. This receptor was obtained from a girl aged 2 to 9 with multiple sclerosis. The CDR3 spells CASSLNSAMAYEQYF. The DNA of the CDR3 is TGTGCCAGCAGCTTAAACTCGGCAATGGCCTACGAGCAGTACTTC.